Presented here are 7 T cell receptor beta chains from one specimen sequenced in a study of cytomegalovirus exposure and HLA in healthy donors. Primers: 60 Vbeta forward and 13 Jbeta reverse. The repertoire was sequenced with immunoSEQ multiplex PCR; TCRdb's copy has only in-frame clones and lacks some. The table includes approximately 150,000 clones, roughly 77% detected once. The specimen sequenced was PBMCs. The receptors here all came from a middle-aged man in good health and CMV-seronegative.

The rearrangement links TRBV19 to TRBJ1-5, with 8 positions matching TRBD1. Germline V gene sequence: CDR1 LNHDA, CDR2 SQIVND (reference sequence). This CDR3 is 16 amino acids long. V was pared by 5 bases and J by 0 bases, with 6 bases of the junction left unmatched. The CDR3 loop reads CASSATGAFSNQPQHF. The CDR3 DNA follows: TGTGCCAGTAGTGCGACAGGGGCCTTTAGCAATCAGCCCCAGCATTTT.

The V gene is TRBV4-2, the J gene TRBJ2-7; TRBD1 matches 7 bases. CDR1 LGHNA and CDR2 YNFKEQ come from the germline V gene. With V trimmed by 4 bases and J by 6 bases, 12 bases remained unmatched. The CDR3 is 15 amino acids. The CDR3 DNA reads TGTGCCAGCAGCCCCTCGACAGGGAATACGGGCGAGCAGTACTTC. The encoded protein is CASSPSTGNTGEQYF.

This chain joins TRBV7-2 and TRBJ1-3, with a weak D call TRBD1 (6 bases). Trimming left V 5 bases short and J 0 bases short, with 14 bases between. This CDR3 contains 16 residues. The V gene's germline CDR1 is SGHTA and CDR2 FQGNSA. The CDR3 coding sequence is TGTGCCAGCAGCGCCGACAGGCCGAGCTCTGGAAACACCATATATTTT. It encodes CASSADRPSSGNTIYF. Full variable domain (remainder filled in from reference TRBV7-2 and TRBJ1-3): GAGVSQSPSNKVTEKGKDVELRCDPISGHTALYWYRQSLGQGLEFLIYFQGNSAPDKSGLPSDRFSAERTGGSVSTLTIQRTQQEDSAVYLCASSADRPSSGNTIYFGEGSWLTVV.

This sequence joins TRBV9 and TRBJ1-2; tentative D call: TRBD1 (6 bases). Trimming shortened V by 0 bases and J by 3 bases, and 9 bases separated the two germline ends. The CDR3 is 14 amino acids. Germline loops: CDR1 SGDLS, CDR2 YYNGEE. DNA of the CDR3: TGTGCCAGCAGCGTAGGGGGGCAGTACTATGGCTACACCTTC. Protein sequence: CASSVGGQYYGYTF. Based on the CDR3 plus reference TRBV9 and TRBJ1-2, the full variable domain is DSGVTQTPKHLITATGQRVTLRCSPRSGDLSVYWYQQSLDQGLQFLIQYYNGEERAKGNILERFSAQQFPDLHSELNLSSLELGDSALYFCASSVGGQYYGYTFGSGTRLTVV.

V gene TRBV5-1 combines with J gene TRBJ1-1; the D gene is possibly TRBD1 (6 bases). Germline-derived CDR1 and CDR2 are SGHRS and YFSETQ. V was pared by 2 bases and J by 0 bases, with 14 bases between. The length of the CDR3 is 16 residues. The CDR3 loop reads CASSFSTGSMNTEAFF. As DNA, the CDR3 is TGCGCCAGCAGCTTTAGCACAGGGAGCATGAACACTGAAGCTTTCTTT.

The chain recombines TRBV2 with TRBJ2-5; D may be TRBD2 (6 bases). Near its end, the DNA agrees better with TRBJ2-7, so the J call may be wrong. This CDR3 is built from 15 residues. The germline V gene has CDR1 SNHLY and CDR2 FYNNEI. CDR3 residues: CASSELGQGGDEQYF. CDR3 DNA: TGTGCCAGCAGTGAATTAGGGCAGGGAGGCGACGAGCAGTACTTC.

This clone has just a few counts. The chain recombines TRBV6-5 with TRBJ1-1; D not resolved. This CDR3 has 13 amino acids. V lost 7 bases and J lost 7, with 16 bases in between. CDR1 and CDR2 from the germline V gene are MNHEY and SVGAGI. The CDR3 spells CASNTVGGSEAFF. The CDR3 DNA follows: TGTGCCAGCAACACCGTTGGTGGGAGTGAAGCTTTCTTT.